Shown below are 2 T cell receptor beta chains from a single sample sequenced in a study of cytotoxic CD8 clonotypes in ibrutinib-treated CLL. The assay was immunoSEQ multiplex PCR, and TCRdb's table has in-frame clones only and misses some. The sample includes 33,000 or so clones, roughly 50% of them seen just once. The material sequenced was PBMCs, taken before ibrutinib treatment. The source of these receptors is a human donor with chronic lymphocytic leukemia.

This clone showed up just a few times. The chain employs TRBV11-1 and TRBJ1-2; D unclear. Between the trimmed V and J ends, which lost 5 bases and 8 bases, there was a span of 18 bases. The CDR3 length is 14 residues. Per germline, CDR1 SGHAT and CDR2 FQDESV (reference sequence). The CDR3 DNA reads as TGTGCCAGCAGCCAAAGAGGAGGGATTGCGGGCTACACCTTC. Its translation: CASSQRGGIAGYTF.

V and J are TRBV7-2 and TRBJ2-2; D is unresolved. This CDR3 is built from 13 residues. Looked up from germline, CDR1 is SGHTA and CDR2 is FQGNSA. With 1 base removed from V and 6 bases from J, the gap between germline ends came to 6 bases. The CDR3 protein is CASSLGAPGELFF. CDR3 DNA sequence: TGTGCCAGCAGCTTAGGGGCCCCCGGGGAGCTGTTTTTT.